Listed here are 27 T cell receptor beta chains from one sample, sequenced in a study of vaccination and CD4 T cells after COVID-19. Their target antigens are unknown. The treatment here: approximately nine-day PBMC culture with coronavirus spike peptide pools or control peptides (ViraFEST assay). Oncomine TCR Beta short-read sequencing was applied to DNA from cultured CD4+ T cells. TCRdb itself ran the PCR reads through MiXCR, one entry per CDR3 protein. The sample yields approximately 3,000 distinct CDR3 sequences, about 25% seen once. The sequences come from CD4+ T cells from blood, cultured in vitro, collected after SARS-CoV-2 vaccination. The receptor source for this set is a human donor who had recovered from COVID-19.

This chain uses TRBV6-4 with TRBJ1-6; 8 nucleotides line up with TRBD1. The CDR3 has 15 residues. The trim removed 6 bases at V and 5 bases at J, leaving 6 bases unmatched. CDR1 is MRHNA and CDR2 is SNTAGT in the germline V gene. DNA for the CDR3: TGTGCCAGCAGCGACAGGGGCAACAATAATTCACCCCTCCACTTT. As protein: CASSDRGNNNSPLHF.

The gene calls are TRBV10-3 and TRBJ2-5; the match to TRBD1 covers 7 bases. The CDR3 has 16 residues. CDR1 is ENHRY, CDR2 SYGVKD, per germline. The junction had 13 bases not matched to a gene; V was cut back by 2 bases and J by 7 bases. CDR3 DNA sequence: TGTGCCATCAGTGAGGGGGGACAGTTAGGAATTGGGACCCAGTACTTC. Its protein is CAISEGGQLGIGTQYF.

This clonotype is medium-sized within its sample. The chain combines TRBV19 with TRBJ1-1; no firm D call. V gave up 8 bases and J gave up 3 bases, with 10 bases separating them. This CDR3 contains 12 residues. Germline CDR1 LNHDA, CDR2 SQIVND (reference sequence). The CDR3 spells CASLRTDTEAFF. CDR3 DNA: TGTGCCAGTCTTCGGACGGACACTGAAGCTTTCTTT.

The gene calls are TRBV5-1 and TRBJ2-3, with TRBD2 matching over 9 bases. The J segment lost 6 bases and the V segment lost 4 bases, leaving 9 bases of the junction unmatched. CDR1 and CDR2 from the germline V gene are SGHRS and YFSETQ. This CDR3 comprises 15 residues. This chain's CDR3 is CASSSQSGGPDTQYF. The CDR3 bases are TGCGCCAGCAGCAGTCAAAGCGGGGGGCCGGATACGCAGTATTTT.

This chain joins TRBV6-1 and TRBJ1-2, with TRBD1 matching 7 bases. V lost 8 bases to trimming and J lost 2 bases; unmatched junction nucleotides: 8. This CDR3 region has 14 residues. Germline loops: CDR1 MNHNS, CDR2 SASEGT. CDR3 loop: CASLPGGGNYGYTF. As DNA, the CDR3 is TGTGCCAGCTTGCCAGGGGGAGGCAACTATGGCTACACCTTC.

J is TRBJ2-1 and V is TRBV9; 11 nucleotides agree with TRBD2. The CDR3 has 16 residues. Looked up from germline, CDR1 is SGDLS and CDR2 is YYNGEE. Trimming took 4 bases from V and 12 from J; bases not matched to a gene: 15. The CDR3 reads CASSPTTSGATLGQFF. CDR3 sequence (DNA): TGTGCCAGCAGCCCTACGACTAGCGGGGCGACCTTGGGGCAGTTCTTC.

The rearrangement joins TRBV6-1 to TRBJ2-5; a possible D gene is TRBD2 (6 bases). Looked up from germline, CDR1 is MNHNS and CDR2 is SASEGT. V was pared by 1 base and J by 4 bases, with 22 bases between. The CDR3 covers 18 residues. This chain's CDR3 is CASSEGSPSVTWRETQYF. The CDR3 nucleotides are TGTGCCAGCAGTGAAGGGTCTCCTAGCGTAACCTGGCGAGAGACCCAGTACTTC.

There are a few counts of this clonotype. The chain is built from TRBV28 and TRBJ1-6, with no clear D. CDR1 and CDR2 from the germline V gene are MDHEN and SYDVKM. The CDR3 length is 12 residues. Between the trimmed V and J ends, which lost 3 bases and 9 bases, there was a span of 6 bases. This CDR3 reads CASSFGSSPLHF. CDR3 sequence (DNA): TGTGCCAGCAGTTTTGGGAGTTCACCCCTCCACTTT.

This clonotype was observed a handful of times. The chain links TRBV7-3 to TRBJ2-1, with D unresolved. The CDR3 spans 14 residues. Germline V CDR1 and CDR2: SGHTA, FQGTGA. V was cut by 5 bases and J by 4 bases, with 12 bases left in between. The CDR3 reads CASSLQTVYNEQFF. The CDR3 DNA follows: TGTGCCAGCAGCCTCCAGACTGTGTACAATGAGCAGTTCTTC.

By sample fraction, this clonotype is large. V gene TRBV5-8 combines with J gene TRBJ2-5; D assignment may be TRBD1 or TRBD2 (5 bases each). Trimming stripped 2 bases from V and 9 bases from J, with 8 bases between. Germline CDR1 reads SGHTS; CDR2 reads YDEGEE. The CDR3 totals 11 residues. The CDR3 reads CASSLVGAQYF. CDR3 nucleotides: TGTGCCAGCAGCTTAGTGGGGGCCCAGTACTTC.

In its sample, this clonotype was seen a few times. The chain links TRBV14 to TRBJ1-2; the D is unclear. Germline V gene lookup returns CDR1 SGHDN and CDR2 FVKESK. There are 13 residues in the CDR3. V was clipped by 0 bases and J by 5 bases, with 7 bases between them. The CDR3 DNA reads as TGTGCCAGCAGCCAAGAATTAAGATATGGCTACACCTTC. It is translated as CASSQELRYGYTF. Combining the CDR3 with reference TRBV14 and TRBJ1-2 gives the whole variable domain EAGVTQFPSHSVIEKGQTVTLRCDPISGHDNLYWYRRVMGKEIKFLLHFVKESKQDESGMPNNRFLAERTGGTYSTLKVQPAELEDSGVYFCASSQELRYGYTFGSGTRLTVV.

This clonotype is termed large (0.1 to 1%). The chain carries TRBV20-1 and TRBJ1-5; 7 nucleotides align to TRBD1. This CDR3 region has 16 residues. Looked up from germline, CDR1 is DFQATT and CDR2 is SNEGSKA (reference sequence). Trimming took 4 bases from V and 2 from J; bases not matched to a gene: 11. CDR3 nucleotides: TGCAGTGCTAAAGTCCGGGACAGCCTACGCAATCAGCCCCAGCATTTT. Translating it yields CSAKVRDSLRNQPQHF.

A few counts support this clonotype. This chain joins TRBV7-2 and TRBJ1-2; no reliable D call. This CDR3 is built from 13 residues. Trimming pared 1 base from V and 12 bases from J, leaving 15 bases between. Germline V gene sequence: CDR1 SGHTA, CDR2 FQGNSA. The CDR3 reads CASSLVINQAHTF. Written as DNA, the CDR3 is TGTGCCAGCAGCTTAGTTATTAACCAGGCCCACACCTTC.

This clonotype was seen more than once but under ten times. J is TRBJ1-2 and V is TRBV6-1; D not certain. The V gene's germline CDR1 is MNHNS and CDR2 SASEGT. The CDR3 is 14 residues long. V was pared by 6 bases and J by 4 bases, with 15 bases between. The CDR3 bases are TGTGCCAGCAGCAGCCAACACGGGCTCTATGGCTACACCTTC. This encodes CASSSQHGLYGYTF.

The J gene is TRBJ1-2, the V gene TRBV6-4, with D tentatively TRBD1 (5 bases). Deletions cut 6 bases from V and 4 bases from J, with 12 bases between. Germline values: CDR1 MRHNA, CDR2 SNTAGT. This CDR3 comprises 13 residues. CDR3 residues: CASRKDGAYGYTF. CDR3 DNA: TGTGCCAGCAGGAAAGACGGGGCCTATGGCTACACCTTC.

The chain employs TRBV20-1 and TRBJ2-1; D may be TRBD1 or TRBD2 (6 bases each). The ends were cut back, 8 bases at V and 7 bases at J, with 18 bases in the middle. The CDR3 runs 13 residues. The germline CDR1 and CDR2 sequences are DFQATT and SNEGSKA (reference sequence). The DNA for the CDR3 is TGCAGTCCGCAGTGGAGGGGGTCGAATGAGCAGTTCTTC. Residues: CSPQWRGSNEQFF.

In this sample, this clonotype turned up a few times. The V and J genes are TRBV7-6 and TRBJ2-3, with D tentatively TRBD2 (6 bases). V was trimmed by 3 bases and J by 2 bases, leaving 15 bases between them. The CDR3 runs 16 residues. Germline loops: CDR1 SGHVS, CDR2 FNYEAQ. CDR3: CASSLGLGWVTDTQYF. The CDR3 DNA sequence: TGTGCCAGCAGCTTGGGACTTGGATGGGTCACAGATACGCAGTATTTT.

This clonotype is judged medium-sized. The chain recombines TRBV20-1 with TRBJ2-7; maybe TRBD1 (5 bases). Per germline, CDR1 DFQATT and CDR2 SNEGSKA (reference sequence). The CDR3 is 12 residues long. The CDR3 spells CSTWGNSYEQYF. The DNA of the CDR3 is TGCAGCACCTGGGGCAACTCCTACGAGCAGTACTTC.

This sequence joins TRBV5-4 and TRBJ2-3; D might be TRBD1 (5 bases). Looked up from germline, CDR1 is SGHNT and CDR2 is YYREEE (reference sequence). The V end was cut by 5 bases, the J end by 0 bases, with 13 bases between. The CDR3 extends over 15 amino acids. The CDR3 DNA reads as TGTGCCAGCAGGACCACCAGGGCTAGCACAGATACGCAGTATTTT. Its protein product is CASRTTRASTDTQYF.

The rearrangement links TRBV6-4 to TRBJ2-6; no clear D. The CDR3 runs to 15 residues. Germline assignment: CDR1 MRHNA and CDR2 SNTAGT. Trimming removed 3 bases at V and 0 bases at J, with 6 bases between. The CDR3 sequence is CASSEDLSGANVLTF. In nucleotides, the CDR3 is TGTGCCAGCAGTGAGGACCTCTCTGGGGCCAACGTCCTGACTTTC.

The V and J genes are TRBV20-1 and TRBJ2-7; 12 positions match TRBD1. CDR1 and CDR2 from the germline V gene are DFQATT and SNEGSKA (reference sequence). The CDR3 loop spans 15 amino acids. The V gene end was trimmed by 2 bases and the J gene end by 5 bases; junction bases not matched to a gene: 7. The CDR3 here is CSARMGQGALNEQYF. In nucleotides, the CDR3 is TGCAGTGCTAGAATGGGACAGGGGGCCTTGAACGAGCAGTACTTC.

The chain has TRBV24-1 and TRBJ2-3; 9 bases align to TRBD1. Judging by the DNA end, TRBJ1-5 fits better; the J call may be wrong. The length of the CDR3 is 16 residues. Germline V gene sequence: CDR1 KGHDR, CDR2 SFDVKD. The CDR3 loop is CATSDLSGTGTDTQHF. As DNA, the CDR3 is TGTGCCACCAGTGATTTGTCCGGGACAGGGACAGATACGCAGCATTTT.

A few counts support this clonotype. The chain has TRBV20-1 and TRBJ2-1, with D maybe TRBD2 (6 bases). V was shortened by 3 bases and J by 3 bases, with 9 bases between the two germline ends. This CDR3 region has 13 residues. Germline assignment: CDR1 DFQATT and CDR2 SNEGSKA (reference sequence). CDR3 sequence reads: CSASPGVYNEQFF. The CDR3 bases are TGCAGTGCTAGCCCGGGGGTCTACAATGAGCAGTTCTTC.

This clonotype appeared a few times. The chain combines TRBV4-1 with TRBJ2-1, with 10 nucleotides matching TRBD2. CDR3 length: 15 residues. Germline CDR1 reads MGHRA; CDR2 reads YSYEKL. The trim removed 4 bases at V and 9 bases at J, leaving 9 bases unmatched. The chain's CDR3 is CASSLSSGGVAEQFF. CDR3 bases: TGCGCCAGCAGCCTCTCCAGCGGGGGGGTAGCTGAGCAGTTCTTC.

Judged by abundance, this clonotype is medium-sized. The chain carries TRBV20-1 and TRBJ2-7; weak D call: TRBD2 (6 bases). The germline V gene encodes CDR1 DFQATT and CDR2 SNEGSKA (reference sequence). There are 12 residues in the CDR3. V shed 2 bases and J shed 3 bases, with 8 bases lying between them. CDR3 region: CSARSGVYEQYF. The CDR3 DNA is TGCAGTGCTAGATCGGGGGTCTACGAGCAGTACTTC.

Only one count was recorded for this clonotype. This rearrangement joins TRBV10-3 to TRBJ2-1; D remains ambiguous. This CDR3 spans 12 amino acids. V lost 6 bases, J lost 6 bases, and 9 bases lay in between. The germline V gene encodes CDR1 ENHRY and CDR2 SYGVKD. The CDR3 loop is CAIRGGGNEQFF. CDR3 DNA: TGTGCCATCAGAGGCGGCGGCAATGAGCAGTTCTTC.

By sample fraction, this clonotype is medium-sized. The chain couples TRBV7-2 to TRBJ2-7; D remains unclear. Looked up from germline, CDR1 is SGHTA and CDR2 is FQGNSA. V was pared by 5 bases and J by 0 bases, with 5 bases between. This CDR3 spans 12 amino acids. CDR3 amino acids: CASSLSSYEQYF. CDR3 sequence (DNA): TGTGCCAGCAGCCTGAGCTCCTACGAGCAGTACTTC.